Listed here are 3 T cell receptor beta chains from one sample, sequenced in a study of patients and donors after allogeneic stem cell transplantation. TCRdb processed the RT-PCR reads anew with MiXCR; each CDR3 protein has one entry. The table shows about 960,000 distinct CDR3 sequences, with roughly 18% occurring only once. Input material: blood, either unsorted or a sorted T cell fraction (not recorded which). The receptors come from a human donor who was either an allogeneic HSCT recipient or a stem cell or donor lymphocyte infusion donor (not recorded which). It is not recorded whose cells these are; they may come from a transplant donor.

The chain links TRBV14 to TRBJ2-5; 11 bases map to TRBD1. V gave up 0 bases and J gave up 7 bases; unmatched junction bases: 7. Germline assignment: CDR1 SGHDN and CDR2 FVKESK. The CDR3 extends over 16 amino acids. CDR3: CASSQDLGTGGRTQYF. CDR3 coding DNA: TGTGCCAGCAGCCAAGATCTCGGGACAGGGGGTCGGACCCAGTACTTC.

This clonotype was seen only a few times. The chain joins TRBV6-5 to TRBJ1-2, with D unresolved. The CDR3 runs to 16 residues. Trimming shortened V by 4 bases and J by 4 bases, and 19 bases separated the two germline ends. CDR1 and CDR2 (germline): MNHEY, SVGAGI. The CDR3 sequence is CASSSRARQTFYGYTF. The CDR3 DNA sequence: TGTGCCAGCAGTTCCCGGGCCAGGCAAACCTTCTATGGCTACACCTTC.

This sequence joins TRBV9 and TRBJ2-2; possible D gene TRBD2, 7 bases. Trimming took off 1 base at V and 5 bases at J, with 15 bases between the two ends. CDR1 SGDLS and CDR2 YYNGEE come from the germline V gene. The CDR3 contains 16 residues. CDR3 nucleotide sequence: TGTGCCAGCAGCGTACGGGGGGCTCGAAAAACCGGGGAGCTGTTTTTT. Amino acid sequence: CASSVRGARKTGELFF.